This TCR beta chain was captured in a study of T cells after yellow fever vaccination. TCRdb re-derived calls from the 5' RACE reads in MiXCR, one entry per CDR3 protein. The sample lists about 1,200 distinct CDR3 sequences, approximately 54% occurring once. This clonotype is deemed medium-sized. CDR1 and CDR2 from the germline V gene are MDHEN and SYDVKM. The CDR3 is 14 amino acids. Trimming at V came to 1 base and at J to 5 bases, leaving 1 base not matched to a gene. The origin of this receptor is a man aged 18-30 years who received the YFV17D yellow fever vaccine. Sequenced material: PBMCs, either bulk or a sorted T-cell subset (CD4+, CD8+, memory, or dextramer-sorted; not recorded which), taken on the day of the yellow fever booster vaccination. This chain connects TRBV28 to TRBJ2-3; 9 bases align to TRBD2. CDR3 sequence (DNA): TGTGCCAGCAGTTTATTAGCGGGGGAAGATACGCAGTATTTT. This translates into CASSLLAGEDTQYF.